Sequencing of this T cell receptor (beta chain) was carried out in a study of graft-versus-host responses after intestinal transplantation. Background on the study: Each transplant was multivisceral, liver-intestinal, or isolated intestinal. Tacrolimus plus steroids were given to all recipients for roughly 3 years, preceded by anti-thymocyte globulin induction. Whole-study results and caveats: Recipient bone marrow held GvH clones, some seen earlier in ileum or blood.

J gave up 1 base and V 3 bases, and 2 bases lay outside the gene matches. This CDR3 comprises 15 residues. Germline values: CDR1 MRHNA, CDR2 SNTAGT. This clone was observed once. No antigen is known for it. The assay was immunoSEQ multiplex PCR, and TCRdb's table has in-frame clones only and misses some. The sample yields some 40,000 clones, roughly 86% seen once. Specimen: PBMCs, collected about nine months after transplant. The receptor comes from a human patient who received an intestinal transplant, so some T cells may come from the graft donor. This rearrangement joins TRBV6-4 to TRBJ1-5; TRBD1 agrees at 8 bases. In DNA, the CDR3 is TGTGCCAGCAGTGAGGACAGGGCCAGCAATCAGCCCCAGCATTTT. Translated, it gives CASSEDRASNQPQHF.